This TCR beta chain was recorded in a study of blood T cell repertoires in COVID-19. Across the whole study: COVID-19 samples from acute and convalescent phases originated in the United States, Italy and Spain.

Recruits, aged roughly 18 to 95 years, lived in 24 US areas. Data came from immunoSEQ multiplex PCR; TCRdb stores just in-frame clones and leaves some out. The table lists approximately 260,000 clones, about 89% of them singletons. The CDR3 extends over 14 amino acids. J gave up 8 bases and V 5 bases, and 8 bases lay outside the gene matches. Germline-derived CDR1 and CDR2 are SGHTA and FQGTGA. This clonotype originated in a woman aged 18-29 years who had recovered from COVID-19. Specimen: PBMCs or T cells enriched from blood (not recorded which). The chain links TRBV7-3 to TRBJ2-3; 9 bases are a match to TRBD2. The CDR3 DNA sequence: TGTGCCAGCAGCCCAGGCCTTAGCGGGAGTACGCAGTATTTT. Translated, it gives CASSPGLSGSTQYF.